This record concerns one T cell receptor beta chain sequence. TCRdb keeps only in-frame clones here, not all; method: immunoSEQ multiplex PCR. Of 65,000 to 85,000 clones in the sample, 85% to 90% were seen once. The data belong to a study of OX40 agonist ivuxolimab in advanced cancers. Looked up from germline, CDR1 is GTSNPN and CDR2 is SVGIG (reference sequence). Trimming left V 3 bases short and J 0 bases short, with 12 bases between. The CDR3 contains 15 residues. The source was CD4+ or CD8+ T cells sorted from blood, collected in a trial of the OX40 agonist ivuxolimab. The gene calls are TRBV30 and TRBJ1-5; D unresolved. The TCR comes from an adult with an advanced solid tumor such as melanoma, head and neck, liver or kidney cancer. CDR3 loop: CAWSLRSSSNQPQHF. In DNA form, the CDR3 reads TGTGCCTGGAGCTTGAGAAGTTCTAGCAATCAGCCCCAGCATTTT.